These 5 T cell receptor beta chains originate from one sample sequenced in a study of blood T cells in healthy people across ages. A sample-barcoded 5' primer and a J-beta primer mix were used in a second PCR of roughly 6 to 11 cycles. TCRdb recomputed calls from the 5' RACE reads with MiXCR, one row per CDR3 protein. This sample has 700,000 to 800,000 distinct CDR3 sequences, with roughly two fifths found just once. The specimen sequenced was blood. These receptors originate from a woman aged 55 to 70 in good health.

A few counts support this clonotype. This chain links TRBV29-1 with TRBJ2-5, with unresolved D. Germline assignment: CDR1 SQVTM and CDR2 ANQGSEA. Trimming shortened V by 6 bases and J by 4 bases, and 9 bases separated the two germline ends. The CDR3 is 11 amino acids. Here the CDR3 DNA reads TGCAGCGTCCGGCCGTCAGAGACCCAGTACTTC. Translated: CSVRPSETQYF.

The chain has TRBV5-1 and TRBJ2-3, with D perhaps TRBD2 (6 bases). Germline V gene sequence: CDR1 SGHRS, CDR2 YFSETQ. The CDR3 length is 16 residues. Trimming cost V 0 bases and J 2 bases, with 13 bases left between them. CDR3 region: CASSLEEGGHTDTQYF. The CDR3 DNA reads TGCGCCAGCAGCTTGGAGGAGGGAGGTCACACAGATACGCAGTATTTT.

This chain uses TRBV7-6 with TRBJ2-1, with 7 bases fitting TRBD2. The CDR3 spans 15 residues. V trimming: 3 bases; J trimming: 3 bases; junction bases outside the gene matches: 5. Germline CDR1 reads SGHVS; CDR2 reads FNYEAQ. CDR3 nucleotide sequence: TGTGCCAGCAGCTTTAGCGGGCCCCTCTACAATGAGCAGTTCTTC. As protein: CASSFSGPLYNEQFF.

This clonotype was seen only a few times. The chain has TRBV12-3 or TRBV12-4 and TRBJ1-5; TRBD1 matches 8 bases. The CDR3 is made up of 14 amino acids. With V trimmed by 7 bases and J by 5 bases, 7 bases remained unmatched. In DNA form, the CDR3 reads TGTGCCAGCACCGTCACAGGGGGTGATCAGCCCCAGCATTTT. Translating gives CASTVTGGDQPQHF.

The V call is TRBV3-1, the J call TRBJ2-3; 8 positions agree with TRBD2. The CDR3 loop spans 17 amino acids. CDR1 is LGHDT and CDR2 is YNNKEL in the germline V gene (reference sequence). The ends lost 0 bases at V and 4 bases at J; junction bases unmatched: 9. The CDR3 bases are TGTGCCAGCAGCCAAGATTGGCCGGGGGGGAGGGCAGATACGCAGTATTTT. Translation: CASSQDWPGGRADTQYF.